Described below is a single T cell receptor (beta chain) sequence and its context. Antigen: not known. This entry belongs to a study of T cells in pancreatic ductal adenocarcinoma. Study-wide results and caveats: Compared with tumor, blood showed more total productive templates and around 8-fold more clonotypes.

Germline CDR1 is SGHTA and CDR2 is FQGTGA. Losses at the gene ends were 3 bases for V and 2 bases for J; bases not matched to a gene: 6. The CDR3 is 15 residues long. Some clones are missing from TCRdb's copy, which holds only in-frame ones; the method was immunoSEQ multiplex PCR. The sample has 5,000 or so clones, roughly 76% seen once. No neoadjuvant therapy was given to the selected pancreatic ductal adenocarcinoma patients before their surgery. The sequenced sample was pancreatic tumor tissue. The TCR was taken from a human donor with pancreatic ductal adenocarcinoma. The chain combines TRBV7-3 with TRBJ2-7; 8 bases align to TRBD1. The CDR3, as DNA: TGTGCCAGCAGCTTCGACAGGGGATTAGCCTACGAGCAGTACTTC. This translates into CASSFDRGLAYEQYF.